This T cell receptor beta chain was sequenced for a study of blood T cell repertoires in COVID-19. The overall study: The United States, Italy and Spain supplied acute and convalescent COVID-19 samples.

V lost 5 bases to trimming and J lost 4 bases, with 9 bases between them. This CDR3 contains 13 residues. The germline V gene has CDR1 SGHTA and CDR2 FQGNSA. Assay used: immunoSEQ multiplex PCR; TCRdb lists only in-frame clones, some missing. The sample has about 270,000 clones, roughly 90% seen once. Categorization into cohorts depended on clinical history that participants reported. The clonotype originates from a woman aged 50 to 65 who had recovered from COVID-19. V usage is TRBV7-2 and J usage is TRBJ1-5; TRBD1 is a possible D gene (5 bases). Material for sequencing was PBMCs or T cells enriched from blood (not recorded which). CDR3: CASSMQGNQPQHF. DNA for the CDR3: TGTGCCAGCAGCATGCAGGGAAATCAGCCCCAGCATTTT.